The clone carrying this T cell receptor beta chain has a count of ten or more. Its antigen is not identified. The sample originates from a study of human T cells and chemical hapten exposure. Study summary: Readings were taken at 6 days from patch tests that had applied 0.01% DPC to the upper back.

The CDR3 is 15 amino acids. V was clipped by 3 bases and J by 5 bases, with 16 bases between them. TCRdb processed the RACE reads anew with MiXCR; each CDR3 protein has one entry. The top ten clones hold more than 0.85% of a sample with tens of thousands of distinct CDR3 sequences, about a tenth of them seen once. Time point denoted: patch test 3, about 24 weeks after DPC sensitization. Treatment here: therapeutic diphenylcyclopropenone sensitization with weekly scalp DPC. Study outcomes and limitations: The formation of large CDR3 similarity clusters by expanded TCRs significantly exceeded that of controls.

The receptor was isolated from a woman between 25 and 40 years old with alopecia areata. Some clones in this sample may be carry-over from other donors' samples. The specimen was whole blood, collected in connection with sensitization to the hapten diphenylcyclopropenone (DPC). This chain uses TRBV12-3 or TRBV12-4 with TRBJ1-2; possible D gene TRBD1, 6 bases. The CDR3 DNA follows: TGTGCCAGCAGTTTGGGGTCAGGGGCCGGGTATGGCTACACCTTC. Its protein product is CASSLGSGAGYGYTF.